Listed below are T cell receptor beta chains from one sample, sequenced in a study of human versus mouse CDR3 diversity and MHC coevolution. The repertoire was sequenced with immunoSEQ multiplex PCR; TCRdb's copy has only in-frame clones and lacks some. The sample includes tens of thousands of clones, about 94% of them seen just once. The specimen sequenced was naive CD4+ T cells from blood. Every receptor here comes from a person aged 25 to 69 in good health. Each CDR3 is given with its conserved first and last residue. A D gene is named only where the DNA matches it firmly. Clone size is stated in some rows and not others, as once, few, many or a class when expanded.

v_call	j_call	d_call	clone_size	cdr3_nt	cdr3_aa
TRBV6-5	TRBJ1-1	.	.	TGTGCCAGCAGTGTACCGCAGGGGCGAGCTTTCTTT	CASSVPQGRAFF
TRBV7-9	TRBJ2-3	TRBD2	.	TGTGCCAGCAGCCCCCCGGGACTAGCGACAGATACGCAGTATTTT	CASSPPGLATDTQYF
TRBV7-2	TRBJ2-1	TRBD2	.	TGTGCCAGCAGCCGCGGACTAGCGGATGGGGATGAGCAGTTCTTC	CASSRGLADGDEQFF
TRBV7-6	TRBJ2-7	TRBD2	.	TGTGCCAGCAGCAAACTAGCGGGAGGATCCGAGCAGTACTTC	CASSKLAGGSEQYF
TRBV28	TRBJ1-1	.	few	TGTGCCAGCCAGGTTACACAGGGAAGCGCTTTCTTT	CASQVTQGSAFF
TRBV7-2	TRBJ1-2	TRBD1	.	TGTGCCAGCAGCTTGGGGACAGGCGACCTTCTAAATTTCACCTTC	CASSLGTGDLLNFTF
TRBV20-1	TRBJ2-1	.	.	TGCAGTGCTATTAACGTGCGTGAGCAGTTCTTC	CSAINVREQFF
TRBV19	TRBJ2-3	TRBD1	.	TGTGCCAGTATGATTGGGACAGGGTGGACAGATACGCAGTATTTT	CASMIGTGWTDTQYF
TRBV7-9	TRBJ2-7	.	.	TGTGCCAGCAGCTTAGGACTCCCAAGCCTGGGCTACGAGCAGTACTTC	CASSLGLPSLGYEQYF
TRBV9	TRBJ2-2	TRBD1	.	TGTGCCAGCAGCGTAGGGGGGACAGGGGGCACCGGGGAGCTGTTTTTT	CASSVGGTGGTGELFF
TRBV7-9	TRBJ2-3	.	once	TGTGCCAGCAGGCCAACAGGGATAGATACGCAGTATTTT	CASRPTGIDTQYF
TRBV5-8	TRBJ1-2	TRBD1	.	TGTGCCAGCAGCTTACGACAGGGAGGATATGGCTACACCTTC	CASSLRQGGYGYTF
TRBV6-5	TRBJ1-1	.	.	TGTGCCAGCACGTTGGGGCAGCGTACTGAAGCTTTCTTT	CASTLGQRTEAFF
TRBV18	TRBJ2-7	TRBD2	.	TGTGCCAGCTCACCACCCGGGGGGACCTACGAGCAGTACTTC	CASSPPGGTYEQYF
TRBV7-3	TRBJ2-2	.	.	TGTGCCAGCAGCCCCACAAGAACCGGGGAGCTGTTTTTT	CASSPTRTGELFF
TRBV20-1	TRBJ2-1	.	.	TGCAGTGCTAGAGATCAAGAGCAGTTCTTC	CSARDQEQFF
TRBV28	TRBJ1-2	TRBD1	.	TGTGCCAGCATGGGGGGATCGGACAGGGGGCGAGGCTACACCTTC	CASMGGSDRGRGYTF
TRBV14	TRBJ2-6	.	.	TGTGCCAGCAGCCAACTCCTCTCTGGGGCCAACGTCCTGACTTTC	CASSQLLSGANVLTF
TRBV7-3	TRBJ2-7	TRBD2	.	TGTGCCAGCACCATGGGACTAGCACTGCGGGAGCAGTACTTC	CASTMGLALREQYF
TRBV5-1	TRBJ1-2	.	.	TGCGCCAGCAGCTTGGAACCAGGACTTAACTATGGCTACACCTTC	CASSLEPGLNYGYTF
TRBV6-5	TRBJ2-7	TRBD1	.	TGTGCCAGCAGTTACTCGACAGGGGAAAGAGAGCAGTACTTC	CASSYSTGEREQYF
TRBV11-2	TRBJ2-1	.	.	TGTGCCAGCAGCCCGGCGGCAGGGAACTACAATGAGCAGTTCTTC	CASSPAAGNYNEQFF
TRBV11-1	TRBJ2-7	TRBD1	.	TGTGCCAGCAGCCGGGACAGGGGTTACGAGCAGTACTTC	CASSRDRGYEQYF
TRBV29-1	TRBJ2-2	TRBD1	.	TGCAGCGGAAGGACAGGGGGGATAGGCACCGGGGAGCTGTTTTTT	CSGRTGGIGTGELFF
TRBV10-2	TRBJ2-7	TRBD2	.	TGCGCCAGCAGGGAGCGGGAGTCAGGTTACGAGCAGTACTTC	CASRERESGYEQYF
TRBV27	TRBJ2-1	TRBD1	.	TGTGCCAGTATTAGGGACAGGGCCAGATACAATGAGCAGTTCTTC	CASIRDRARYNEQFF
TRBV6-5	TRBJ2-7	TRBD2	.	TGTGCCACCCCGGGCGCGGGAGCGAGCGAGCAGTACTTC	CATPGAGASEQYF
TRBV4-3	TRBJ2-7	.	.	TGCGCCAGCAGCCTGGAGGGGGCGGGAGAGCAGTACTTC	CASSLEGAGEQYF
TRBV7-8	TRBJ2-7	TRBD2	.	TGTGCCAGCAGCTCCTGGACTAGCGGGATCTACGAGCAGTACTTC	CASSSWTSGIYEQYF
TRBV19	TRBJ1-2	TRBD1	.	TGTGCCAGTAGTATACCGGGACAGGGGGCTGGCGGCTACACCTTC	CASSIPGQGAGGYTF
TRBV7-8	TRBJ2-2	.	.	TGTGCCAGCAGCTTAATTCCGAGGGTGGTGACCGGGGAGCTGTTTTTT	CASSLIPRVVTGELFF
TRBV28	TRBJ2-7	TRBD2	once	TGTGCCAGCACCTCACCGACGGGAGGTATCTACGAGCAGTACTTC	CASTSPTGGIYEQYF
TRBV19	TRBJ1-6	.	once	TGTGCCAGTACAACAGCCTATAATTCACCCCTCCACTTT	CASTTAYNSPLHF
TRBV6-6	TRBJ2-3	TRBD2	.	TGTGCCAGCAGCCCCCGGGGCGGGGGGGTCACAGATACGCAGTATTTT	CASSPRGGGVTDTQYF
TRBV27	TRBJ1-1	.	.	TGTGCCAGCAGTTTACCAGGGTCGCACACTGAAGCTTTCTTT	CASSLPGSHTEAFF
TRBV6-5	TRBJ1-2	.	.	TGTGCCAGCAGTTACTCGAGGGCCGCATTTAACTATGGCTACACCTTC	CASSYSRAAFNYGYTF
TRBV2	TRBJ2-2	.	.	TGTGCCAGCAGGCTAGCAGTGAACACCGGGGAGCTGTTTTTT	CASRLAVNTGELFF
TRBV6-5	TRBJ1-4	TRBD1	.	TGTGCCAGCAGTATTAGGGACAGGGGTCGAGAAAAACTGTTTTTT	CASSIRDRGREKLFF
TRBV7-2	TRBJ1-2	.	.	TGTGCCAGCAGCGTATTGAGGGCCTACTATGGCTACACCTTC	CASSVLRAYYGYTF
TRBV9	TRBJ2-1	TRBD2	.	TGTGCCAGCAGCGTCGGTCTGTCGCGGCTAGCGGGAGACAATGAGCAGTTCTTC	CASSVGLSRLAGDNEQFF
TRBV7-2	TRBJ2-7	.	.	TGTGCCAGCAGCGCCTCAGGCCCGGACAGACAGTACTTC	CASSASGPDRQYF
TRBV9	TRBJ1-3	.	.	TGTGCCAGCAGCCACACGAGCGACTCTGGAAACACCATATATTTT	CASSHTSDSGNTIYF
TRBV28	TRBJ2-7	TRBD2	.	TGTGCCACCCTTCGGGGGGGAAGCTCCTACGAGCAGTACTTC	CATLRGGSSYEQYF
TRBV6-1	TRBJ2-5	.	.	TGTGCCCTCCAGGGGTCGCGGGAGACCCAGTACTTC	CALQGSRETQYF
TRBV10-3	TRBJ1-1	.	.	TGTGCCATCAGTGAGGAGCAGCCGGGAATCGGCACTGAAGCTTTCTTT	CAISEEQPGIGTEAFF
TRBV19	TRBJ2-7	.	.	TGTGCCAGTAGTATCGGGCAGGGTCTCGACGAGCAGTACTTC	CASSIGQGLDEQYF
TRBV18	TRBJ2-1	.	.	TGTGCCAGCTCACCAAAACAGGGCAATGAGCAGTTCTTC	CASSPKQGNEQFF
TRBV19	TRBJ2-1	.	.	TGTGCCAGTAGTATTAACGACAGGATCGAGCAGTTCTTC	CASSINDRIEQFF